A single sample gave rise to the 3 T cell receptor beta chains below, sequenced in a study of shared clonotypes between healthy human individuals. Some clones are missing from TCRdb's copy, which holds only in-frame ones; the method was immunoSEQ multiplex PCR. The table shows 1 million to 1.2 million clones, with 60% to 80% occurring only once. Material for sequencing was memory CD4+ T cells from PBMCs. Subset reported: CD45RA-negative fraction. Receptor source: a man aged 18 to 30 in good health. Some clones in this sample may be carry-over from other donors' samples.

V usage is TRBV19 and J usage is TRBJ1-5; D is possibly TRBD1 (5 bases). V was trimmed by 4 bases and J by 6 bases, leaving 16 bases between them. The CDR3 spans 15 residues. CDR1 is LNHDA, CDR2 SQIVND, per germline (reference sequence). The CDR3 DNA sequence: TGTGCCAGTAGTACCCCCCAGGGCGGGGGTCAGCCCCAGCATTTT. Translation gives CASSTPQGGGQPQHF.

The chain has TRBV5-1 and TRBJ2-3; the D gene is possibly TRBD2 (5 bases). The germline V gene has CDR1 SGHRS and CDR2 YFSETQ. Trimming shortened V by 0 bases and J by 0 bases, and 11 bases separated the two germline ends. This CDR3 is built from 16 residues. For the CDR3, the DNA is TGCGCCAGCAGCTTGGAGTCTAGCAGTAGCACAGATACGCAGTATTTT. Its translation: CASSLESSSSTDTQYF.

The rearrangement links TRBV29-1 to TRBJ2-5, with TRBD2 as a possible D gene (5 bases). The germline V gene encodes CDR1 SQVTM and CDR2 ANQGSEA. The CDR3 has 12 amino acids. Trimming removed 3 bases at V and 7 bases at J, with 12 bases between. The CDR3 coding sequence is TGCAGCGTTGAGCACCTTCGGGGGACCCAGTACTTC. Its protein is CSVEHLRGTQYF.